One and the same sample provided the 12 T cell receptor beta chains below, sequenced in a study of blood T cell repertoires in COVID-19. Using immunoSEQ multiplex PCR, the repertoire was profiled, and TCRdb retains in-frame clones only, with some absent. This sample yields about 74,000 clones, of which 91% are seen a single time; about 5% belongs to the top ten. Specimen: peripheral blood. These receptors originate from a woman aged 60 to 75 with active COVID-19.

The CDR3 sequence is CASSLWGGGTEAFF. CDR3 DNA sequence: TGTGCCAGCAGCTTATGGGGCGGGGGGACTGAAGCTTTCTTT. The rearrangement uses TRBV11-2 and TRBJ1-1; TRBD1 might be the D (5 bases). CDR3 length: 14 amino acids. The V gene lost 2 bases and the J gene lost 5 bases, with 12 bases spanning the gap. CDR1 SGHAT and CDR2 FQNNGV come from the germline V gene.

V usage is TRBV6-6 and J usage is TRBJ2-1; 11 bases line up with TRBD2. The CDR3 spans 16 residues. Germline CDR1 reads MNHNY; CDR2 reads SVGAGI (reference sequence). V gave up 2 bases and J gave up 7 bases; unmatched junction bases: 7. Here the CDR3 DNA reads TGTGCCAGCAGTTACCTAGGGACTAGCGGACGAAATGAGCAGTTCTTC. This translates into CASSYLGTSGRNEQFF.

This chain joins TRBV6-5 and TRBJ2-2, with 8 bases fitting TRBD1. The J segment lost 4 bases and the V segment lost 6 bases, leaving 7 bases of the junction unmatched. From germline, CDR1 is MNHEY and CDR2 SVGAGI. This CDR3 region has 15 residues. CDR3 region: CASRPRGLVTGELFF. In DNA form, the CDR3 reads TGTGCCAGCAGGCCCAGGGGGCTGGTCACCGGGGAGCTGTTTTTT.

The chain employs TRBV2 and TRBJ1-3, with D unresolved. Germline V gene lookup returns CDR1 SNHLY and CDR2 FYNNEI. The CDR3 contains 13 residues. The V gene lost 5 bases and the J gene lost 0 bases, with 5 bases spanning the gap. The CDR3 loop reads CASSLSSGNTIYF. As DNA, the CDR3 is TGTGCCAGCAGTCTTAGCTCTGGAAACACCATATATTTT.

V is TRBV11-2 and J is TRBJ2-7, with 10 bases identical to TRBD2. The CDR3 totals 16 residues. Trimming cost V 0 bases and J 6 bases; bases outside gene matches: 8. Germline CDR1 SGHAT, CDR2 FQNNGV. The CDR3 coding sequence is TGTGCCAGCAGCTTAGATGGGCTAGCGGGAGTTGCCGAGCAGTACTTC. Protein product: CASSLDGLAGVAEQYF.

The genes are TRBV2 and TRBJ1-2; 8 nucleotides line up with TRBD1. Germline CDR1 reads SNHLY; CDR2 reads FYNNEI. Losses at the gene ends were 5 bases for V and 8 bases for J; bases not matched to a gene: 7. The CDR3 consists of 13 residues. The CDR3 sequence is CASSPDRAGGYTF. CDR3 coding DNA: TGTGCCAGCAGTCCGGACAGGGCAGGAGGCTACACCTTC.

This CDR3 reads CASSLEFGLTEAFF. The CDR3 bases are TGCGCCAGCAGCTTGGAATTCGGGTTGACTGAAGCTTTCTTT. The V and J genes are TRBV5-1 and TRBJ1-1; D not certain. CDR3 size: 14 residues. V lost 0 bases and J 5 bases, leaving 11 bases between the germline ends. The V gene's germline CDR1 is SGHRS and CDR2 YFSETQ.

The V gene is TRBV6-4, the J gene TRBJ2-3; 12 bases align to TRBD2. This CDR3 contains 15 residues. Losses at the gene ends were 6 bases for V and 2 bases for J; bases not matched to a gene: 3. Germline loops: CDR1 MRHNA, CDR2 SNTAGT. CDR3 loop: CASSRTSGITDTQYF. CDR3 nucleotides: TGTGCCAGCAGCCGGACTAGCGGGATCACAGATACGCAGTATTTT.

The V gene is TRBV29-1, the J gene TRBJ2-7; TRBD1 matches at 9 bases. V trimming: 6 bases; J trimming: 5 bases; junction bases outside the gene matches: 11. The germline V gene has CDR1 SQVTM and CDR2 ANQGSEA. CDR3 length equals 14 residues. CDR3 coding DNA: TGCAGCGTCAGCTTGGGGACAGGGCCCAACGAGCAGTACTTC. It yields the protein CSVSLGTGPNEQYF.

The chain carries TRBV5-1 and TRBJ2-1, with D unclear. In germline, CDR1 is SGHRS, CDR2 YFSETQ. The CDR3 extends over 12 amino acids. The V gene lost 4 bases and the J gene lost 6 bases, with 8 bases spanning the gap. CDR3 in amino acids: CASSPAANEQFF. CDR3 in DNA: TGCGCCAGCAGCCCGGCGGCCAATGAGCAGTTCTTC. Complete variable domain (other parts from reference TRBV5-1 and TRBJ2-1): KAGVTQTPRYLIKTRGQQVTLSCSPISGHRSVSWYQQTPGQGLQFLFEYFSETQRNKGNFPGRFSGRQFSNSRSEMNVSTLELGDSALYLCASSPAANEQFFGPGTRLTVL.

V and J are TRBV28 and TRBJ2-3, with 9 positions matching TRBD2. The trim removed 5 bases at V and 3 bases at J, leaving 9 bases unmatched. Germline lookup yields CDR1 MDHEN and CDR2 SYDVKM. The CDR3 spans 16 residues. The CDR3 is CASSVLSGRSTDTQYF. The CDR3 bases are TGTGCCAGCAGTGTCCTTAGCGGGAGATCGACAGATACGCAGTATTTT.

The chain couples TRBV28 to TRBJ2-4; TRBD2 matches at 12 bases. This CDR3 region has 19 residues. In germline, CDR1 is MDHEN, CDR2 SYDVKM. J was trimmed by 0 bases and V by 2 bases; bases with no gene match: 8. DNA for the CDR3: TGTGCCAGCAGTTTAACCCTAGCGGGAGGGCCCTTAGCCAAAAACATTCAGTACTTC. It encodes CASSLTLAGGPLAKNIQYF.